The 17 T cell receptor beta chains given below trace back to one sample, sequenced in a study of blood T cell repertoires in COVID-19. Profiled with immunoSEQ multiplex PCR; TCRdb holds only in-frame clones, not every one. The table has tens of thousands of clones, 90% seen once. Sequenced sample: peripheral blood. The receptors originated from a woman between 45 and 60 years old in a cohort sampled during active COVID-19.

The rearrangement joins TRBV18 to TRBJ2-7; TRBD2 might be the D (5 bases). The CDR3 is made up of 13 amino acids. Germline lookup yields CDR1 KGHSH and CDR2 LQKENI. Trimming pared 2 bases from V and 2 bases from J, leaving 7 bases between. In nucleotides, the CDR3 is TGTGCCAGCTCACCAGAGGGCCCCTACGAGCAGTACTTC. This encodes CASSPEGPYEQYF. Drawing the rest from reference TRBV18 and TRBJ2-7, the complete variable domain is NAGVMQNPRHLVRRRGQEARLRCSPMKGHSHVYWYRQLPEEGLKFMVYLQKENIIDESGMPKERFSAEFPKEGPSILRIQQVVRGDSAAYFCASSPEGPYEQYFGPGTRLTVT.

The gene calls are TRBV27 and TRBJ2-1; the D gene is possibly TRBD1 (6 bases). With 5 bases removed from V and 7 bases from J, the gap between germline ends came to 12 bases. The V gene's germline CDR1 is MNHEY and CDR2 SMNVEV (reference sequence). The CDR3 totals 13 residues. The CDR3, as DNA: TGTGCCAGCAGTCCAAGAACAGGGAATGAGCAGTTCTTC. Translation: CASSPRTGNEQFF.

V usage is TRBV7-3 and J usage is TRBJ2-1; TRBD2 matches at 8 bases. V was pared by 6 bases and J by 7 bases, with 5 bases of the junction left unmatched. The CDR3 has 13 amino acids. Germline-derived CDR1 and CDR2 are SGHTA and FQGTGA. CDR3 region: CASSPSGGNEQFF. CDR3 coding DNA: TGTGCCAGCAGTCCTTCGGGGGGGAATGAGCAGTTCTTC.

This clone was seen once. At one boundary the junction diverges from the germline segment, which might be a read error. The rearrangement joins TRBV6-1 to TRBJ2-7; TRBD1 aligns across 10 bases. Germline V gene sequence: CDR1 MNHNS, CDR2 SASEGT. The CDR3 is 13 residues long. Written as DNA, the CDR3 is TGTGCCAGCAGTGAAGCAGGGACAGGGGCTCATAACTTC. As protein: CASSEAGTGAHNF.

J is TRBJ2-1 and V is TRBV24-1; a possible D gene is TRBD1 (7 bases). Germline CDR1 reads KGHDR; CDR2 reads SFDVKD. The CDR3 is made up of 14 amino acids. The V end was cut by 9 bases, the J end by 0 bases, with 11 bases between. CDR3 sequence (DNA): TGTGCCACCGGGCGGGACAGCTCCTACAATGAGCAGTTCTTC. Encoded protein: CATGRDSSYNEQFF.

The table lists this clone with a few counts. This sample also contains other DNA sequences that code for the same CDR3. The CDR3 sequence: CASSLRGNYGYTF. In DNA, the CDR3 is TGTGCCAGCAGTTTAAGAGGGAACTATGGCTACACCTTC. This chain uses TRBV28 with TRBJ1-2; D is undetermined. Germline loops: CDR1 MDHEN, CDR2 SYDVKM. The germline V and J ends were trimmed by 2 bases and 2 bases, with 6 bases remaining between them. This CDR3 spans 13 amino acids.

Only a few counts were recorded for this clone. The V and J genes are TRBV20-1 and TRBJ2-3, with a weak D call TRBD1 (6 bases). V shed 5 bases and J shed 8 bases, with 11 bases lying between them. Per the germline V gene, CDR1 is DFQATT and CDR2 is SNEGSKA (reference sequence). This CDR3 is 11 amino acids long. The chain's CDR3 is CSAQNRVTQYF. For the CDR3, the DNA is TGCAGTGCTCAGAACAGGGTTACGCAGTATTTT.

The V and J genes are TRBV12-5 and TRBJ1-2, with a tentative D call TRBD1 (6 bases). From germline, CDR1 is LGHNT and CDR2 FRNRAP. The CDR3 extends over 16 amino acids. V dropped 2 bases and J dropped 1 base, with 14 bases sitting between them. The CDR3 region has the DNA TGTGCTAGTGGTTTGACATTACAGGGAAATAACTATGGCTACACCTTC. It codes for CASGLTLQGNNYGYTF.

The chain joins TRBV28 to TRBJ1-6; D is perhaps TRBD1 (5 bases). Trimming stripped 6 bases from V and 7 bases from J, with 13 bases between. Germline V CDR1 and CDR2: MDHEN, SYDVKM. The CDR3 spans 14 residues. The CDR3 DNA reads as TGTGCCAGCAGGGACACTCGAGGAAATTCACCCCTCCACTTT. It translates to CASRDTRGNSPLHF.

This chain connects TRBV9 to TRBJ1-3; no clear D gene. V lost 0 bases and J lost 0, with 7 bases in between. Germline CDR1 is SGDLS and CDR2 is YYNGEE. The CDR3 spans 15 residues. As DNA, the CDR3 is TGTGCCAGCAGCGTAGAGACTAGCTCTGGAAACACCATATATTTT. Protein sequence: CASSVETSSGNTIYF.

The chain employs TRBV5-6 and TRBJ2-1; 10 bases align to TRBD1. The J segment lost 14 bases and the V segment lost 2 bases, leaving 10 bases of the junction unmatched. The CDR3 is made up of 14 amino acids. Germline V gene lookup returns CDR1 SGHDT and CDR2 YYEEEE. DNA of the CDR3: TGTGCCAGCAGCTTACAAACGGACAGGGGGTCTAAGTTCTTC. It encodes CASSLQTDRGSKFF.

The chain recombines TRBV19 with TRBJ2-1; 8 bases line up with TRBD2. Looked up from germline, CDR1 is LNHDA and CDR2 is SQIVND (reference sequence). The CDR3 extends over 15 amino acids. J was trimmed by 6 bases and V by 9 bases; bases with no gene match: 13. The CDR3 is CASGTREGRTNEQFF. In nucleotides, the CDR3 is TGTGCCAGCGGGACTCGGGAGGGCCGGACCAATGAGCAGTTCTTC.

The sample holds a few counts of this clone. V usage is TRBV19 and J usage is TRBJ1-1; 7 nucleotides agree with TRBD1. V shed 4 bases, J shed 5 bases, and the junction held 4 bases outside the gene matches. The germline CDR1 and CDR2 sequences are LNHDA and SQIVND (reference sequence). The CDR3 is 13 residues long. The DNA for the CDR3 is TGTGCCAGTAGTAATCAGGGGGTGACTGAAGCTTTCTTT. It specifies CASSNQGVTEAFF.

The V and J genes are TRBV5-5 and TRBJ2-7; D gene unclear. The germline V and J ends were trimmed by 4 bases and 3 bases, with 20 bases remaining between them. Germline values: CDR1 SGHKS, CDR2 YYEKEE (reference sequence). This CDR3 region has 16 residues. CDR3 in amino acids: CASSMMDYQAYYEQYF. CDR3 bases: TGTGCCAGCAGCATGATGGATTACCAGGCTTACTACGAGCAGTACTTC. The full variable domain, in which reference TRBV5-5 and TRBJ2-7 provide the parts outside the CDR3, is DAGVTQSPTHLIKTRGQQVTLRCSPISGHKSVSWYQQVLGQGPQFIFQYYEKEERGRGNFPDRFSARQFPNYSSELNVNALLLGDSALYLCASSMMDYQAYYEQYFGPGTRLTVT.

CDR3 in DNA: TGTGCCAGCTGGGGGGACACTGAAGCTTTCTTT. Its translation: CASWGDTEAFF. The J gene is TRBJ1-1, the V gene TRBV12-3 or TRBV12-4; tentative D call: TRBD1 (5 bases). Trimming stripped 8 bases from V and 3 bases from J, with 7 bases between. The CDR3 contains 11 residues.

This clone was detected only once. The rearrangement uses TRBV3-1 (or the pseudogene TRBV3-2) and TRBJ1-3; D is undetermined. CDR3 length: 15 amino acids. V lost 0 bases and J lost 5, with 11 bases in between. The V gene's germline CDR1 is LGHDT and CDR2 YNNKEL (reference sequence). This chain's CDR3 is CASSQDTASRNTIYF. CDR3 sequence (DNA): TGTGCCAGCAGCCAAGATACGGCTAGCAGAAACACCATATATTTT.

This clone has only one observation. V and J are TRBV15 and TRBJ1-2, with 7 bases that match TRBD1. The CDR3 loop spans 14 amino acids. The ends lost 2 bases at V and 6 bases at J; junction bases unmatched: 6. Germline-derived CDR1 and CDR2 are LNHNV and YYDKDF (reference sequence). The CDR3 spells CATSRRTTGDGYTF. The CDR3 nucleotides read TGTGCCACCAGCAGACGGACAACAGGGGATGGCTACACCTTC. Drawing the rest from reference TRBV15 and TRBJ1-2, the complete variable domain is DAMVIQNPRYQVTQFGKPVTLSCSQTLNHNVMYWYQQKSSQAPKLLFHYYDKDFNNEADTPDNFQSRRPNTSFCFLDIRSPGLGDTAMYLCATSRRTTGDGYTFGSGTRLTVV.